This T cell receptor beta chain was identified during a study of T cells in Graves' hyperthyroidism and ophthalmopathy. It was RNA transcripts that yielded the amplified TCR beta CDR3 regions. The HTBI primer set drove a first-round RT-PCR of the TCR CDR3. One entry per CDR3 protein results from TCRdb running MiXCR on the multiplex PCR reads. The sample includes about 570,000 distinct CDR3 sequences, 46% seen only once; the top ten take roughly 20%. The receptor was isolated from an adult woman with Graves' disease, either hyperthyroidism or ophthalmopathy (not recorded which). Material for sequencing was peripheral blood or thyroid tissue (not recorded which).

CDR3 in DNA: TGTGCCAGCAGCTTACACGAAAACGCCTACGAGCAGTACTTC. Its protein is CASSLHENAYEQYF. The V call is TRBV7-9, the J call TRBJ2-7; no definite D call. Trimming stripped 2 bases from V and 2 bases from J, with 10 bases between. CDR1 is SEHNR, CDR2 FQNEAQ, per germline (reference sequence). CDR3 length equals 14 residues.